The 3 T cell receptor beta chains presented below share a single source sample, sequenced in a study of post-analysis software for immune sequencing data. No antigen has been assigned to these receptors. Unique molecular identifiers were carried by the TCR beta cDNA libraries. TCRdb redid the calling of the PCR reads with MiXCR, one entry per CDR3 protein. The sample contains about 820,000 distinct CDR3 sequences, approximately 53% of which appear only once. Overall study results and limits: TRBV5-6, TRBV5-1 and TRBV20-1 were among roughly 5 TRBV segments more frequent in patients than controls.

Sequences were obtained from blood. These receptors all stem from a girl aged 5-17 years with multiple sclerosis.

V gene TRBV3-1 combines with J gene TRBJ2-4; TRBD2 matches 7 bases. The J call is doubtful: the DNA matches TRBJ2-7 better. The CDR3 has 15 residues. Germline CDR1 and CDR2: LGHDT and YNNKEL (reference sequence). The DNA of the CDR3 is TGTGCCAGCAGTGGGGGGACTACTCTTTTACACGAGCAGTACTTC. Translated, it gives CASSGGTTLLHEQYF.

This clonotype was recorded at least ten times. The V and J genes are TRBV7-3 and TRBJ2-7; perhaps TRBD1 as D (7 bases). Trimming shortened V by 5 bases and J by 5 bases, and 10 bases separated the two germline ends. Per germline, CDR1 SGHTA and CDR2 FQGTGA. The CDR3 runs 12 residues. CDR3 protein: CASSPGGHEQYF. The CDR3, as DNA: TGTGCCAGCAGCCCAGGGGGGCACGAGCAGTACTTC. Based on the CDR3 plus reference TRBV7-3 and TRBJ2-7, the full variable domain is GAGVSQTPSNKVTEKGKYVELRCDPISGHTALYWYRQSLGQGPEFLIYFQGTGAADDSGLPNDRFFAVRPEGSVSTLKIQRTERGDSAVYLCASSPGGHEQYFGPGTRLTVT.

Only one count was recorded for this clonotype. V gene TRBV5-1 combines with J gene TRBJ1-1; a weak D match, TRBD1 (5 bases). CDR3 length: 17 residues. Germline CDR1 reads SGHRS; CDR2 reads YFSETQ. Trimming cost V 3 bases and J 5 bases, with 23 bases left between them. This CDR3 is CASSSSWDQKSGTEAFF. The CDR3 nucleotides read TGCGCCAGCAGCTCCTCGTGGGACCAAAAGTCGGGGACTGAAGCTTTCTTT.